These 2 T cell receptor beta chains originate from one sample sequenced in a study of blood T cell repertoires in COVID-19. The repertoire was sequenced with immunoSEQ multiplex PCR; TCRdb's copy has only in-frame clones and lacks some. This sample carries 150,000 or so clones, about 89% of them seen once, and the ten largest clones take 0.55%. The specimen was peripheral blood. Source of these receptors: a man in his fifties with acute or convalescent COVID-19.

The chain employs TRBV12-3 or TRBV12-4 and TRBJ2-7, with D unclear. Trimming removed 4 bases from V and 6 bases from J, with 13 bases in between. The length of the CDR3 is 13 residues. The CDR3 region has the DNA TGTGCCAGCAGTTCCCCCCCCGTTTTCGAGCAGTACTTC. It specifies CASSSPPVFEQYF.

DNA of the CDR3: TGTGCCTGGAGTGTAGGGGTGGATAAAGGGTACACTGAAGCTTTCTTT. This codes for CAWSVGVDKGYTEAFF. The chain couples TRBV30 to TRBJ1-1, with a possible D match to TRBD1 (5 bases). Per germline, CDR1 GTSNPN and CDR2 SVGIG (reference sequence). The V and J ends lost 0 bases and 3 bases respectively, with 17 bases between them. This CDR3 region has 16 residues.